The present T cell receptor beta chain was sequenced within a study of CD8 T cells in ankylosing spondylitis. The CDR3 length is 12 residues. Many counts were recorded for this clonotype. Via MiXCR, TCRdb re-called the 5' RACE reads, giving one row per CDR3 protein. The data hold 25,000 to 30,000 distinct CDR3 sequences, with roughly 5.3% observed a single time. The sequencing input was blood, either unsorted or a sorted T cell fraction (not recorded which). V gene TRBV23-1 combines with J gene TRBJ1-2; D may be TRBD1 (5 bases). TRBV23-1 is an open reading frame, and its role is uncertain. This TCR derives from a female donor with ankylosing spondylitis or in good health (not recorded which). Written as DNA, the CDR3 is TGCGCTATAGGAGACAGAAGACACTACTACACCTTC. This codes for CAIGDRRHYYTF.